The clone carrying this T cell receptor beta chain is a singleton in its sample. This entry comes from a study of blood T cell repertoires in COVID-19. At the level of the study: Sites in the United States, Italy and Spain provided acute and convalescent COVID-19 samples. The cDNA or gDNA used as material had been derived from T cells, B-cell-depleted T cells, or PBMCs.

The germline V and J ends were trimmed by 5 bases and 4 bases, with 10 bases remaining between them. Germline V gives CDR1 SGHRS, CDR2 YFSETQ. The CDR3 runs 13 residues. Original data processing: Nucleated cell counts were estimated from reference gene primer amplification. Measured with immunoSEQ multiplex PCR; TCRdb has only the in-frame clones, and not every one. The V and J calls and clone size are taken from that table; D and trimming were inferred from the DNA. The sample shows about 63,000 clones, around 80% of them seen only once. Sequenced input: peripheral blood. This chain uses TRBV5-1 with TRBJ1-5, with a weak D call TRBD1 (5 bases). The receptor's source is a human donor in a cohort sampled during active COVID-19. The CDR3 spells CASRGDRNQPQHF. In DNA, the CDR3 is TGCGCCAGCAGAGGCGACAGAAATCAGCCCCAGCATTTT.